What follows are 18 T cell receptor beta chains derived from one specimen sequenced in a study of CD8 T cells in Susac syndrome. The authors reverse transcribed about 0.45 to 1 ug RNA with random hexamers. TCRdb reprocessed the immunoSEQ multiplex PCR reads with MiXCR, giving one entry per CDR3 protein. This table has some 110,000 distinct CDR3 sequences, 85% to 95% appearing once. The sequenced material came from CD8+ T cells from PBMCs. These receptors were taken from a human donor with multiple sclerosis.

The J gene is TRBJ2-1, the V gene TRBV11-2; D call uncertain. Germline-derived CDR1 and CDR2 are SGHAT and FQNNGV. V was clipped by 3 bases and J by 10 bases, with 16 bases between them. The CDR3 is 14 residues long. The CDR3 loop is CASSLPNKPQEQFF. CDR3 DNA sequence: TGTGCCAGCAGCTTGCCAAACAAGCCCCAAGAGCAGTTCTTC.

The gene calls are TRBV28 and TRBJ2-3; TRBD1 might be the D (5 bases). There are 14 residues in the CDR3. V lost 5 bases and J lost 0, with 9 bases in between. Germline V gene data show CDR1 as MDHEN and CDR2 as SYDVKM. CDR3 loop: CASSRPGSTDTQYF. The CDR3 DNA is TGTGCCAGCAGTCGACCAGGGAGCACAGATACGCAGTATTTT.

CDR3 protein: CSARVHRGLNQPQHF. CDR3 coding DNA: TGCAGTGCTAGAGTCCATCGGGGCCTTAATCAGCCCCAGCATTTT. The chain carries TRBV20-1 and TRBJ1-5; a weak D match, TRBD1 (5 bases). CDR1 DFQATT and CDR2 SNEGSKA come from the germline V gene (reference sequence). There are 15 residues in the CDR3. Trimming took off 1 base at V and 4 bases at J, with 14 bases between the two ends.

The chain has TRBV29-1 and TRBJ2-1; D gene unclear. V was trimmed by 2 bases and J by 0 bases, leaving 11 bases between them. The CDR3 runs to 15 residues. The germline V gene encodes CDR1 SQVTM and CDR2 ANQGSEA. The CDR3 is CSVESPESSYNEQFF. The CDR3 DNA reads TGCAGCGTTGAATCCCCCGAAAGCTCCTACAATGAGCAGTTCTTC.

The chain links TRBV5-1 to TRBJ2-7; the D call may be TRBD1 or TRBD2 (5 bases each). V gave up 4 bases and J gave up 2 bases, with 16 bases separating them. Germline CDR1 SGHRS, CDR2 YFSETQ. The CDR3 consists of 15 residues. CDR3 amino acids: CASSLSGTKPYEQYF. CDR3 nucleotides: TGCGCCAGCAGCCTAAGTGGGACGAAACCCTACGAGCAGTACTTC.

The chain uses TRBV12-5 and TRBJ1-1; D is unresolved. The germline gives CDR1 LGHNT, CDR2 FRNRAP. The CDR3 extends over 11 amino acids. Trimming pared 5 bases from V and 6 bases from J, leaving 7 bases between. The CDR3 DNA follows: TGTGCTAGTGGTCTCTCCTCTGAAGCTTTCTTT. This codes for CASGLSSEAFF.

V is TRBV29-1 and J is TRBJ2-1, with D possibly being TRBD2 (6 bases). Trimming cost V 7 bases and J 4 bases, with 11 bases left between them. The CDR3 runs 12 residues. The germline CDR1 and CDR2 sequences are SQVTM and ANQGSEA. The CDR3 bases are TGCAGCGGGACGGGAGAATACAATGAGCAGTTCTTC. This gives the protein CSGTGEYNEQFF.

The chain couples TRBV10-1 to TRBJ2-7; TRBD1 matches 10 bases. This CDR3 has 14 residues. The trim removed 6 bases at V and 6 bases at J, leaving 8 bases unmatched. Germline CDR1 is WNHNN and CDR2 is SYGVQD (reference sequence). This CDR3 is CASSSGTGVGEQYF. The CDR3 nucleotides read TGCGCCAGCAGCTCCGGGACAGGGGTCGGCGAGCAGTACTTC.

The chain joins TRBV27 to TRBJ1-5, with 7 positions matching TRBD1. The germline gives CDR1 MNHEY, CDR2 SMNVEV (reference sequence). There are 16 residues in the CDR3. V gave up 5 bases and J gave up 4 bases; unmatched junction bases: 11. Here the CDR3 DNA reads TGTGCCAGCAGTCCCCCCGGGACAGCTTGGAATCAGCCCCAGCATTTT. This gives the protein CASSPPGTAWNQPQHF.

This sequence joins TRBV3-1 and TRBJ1-2; TRBD1 matches 7 bases. With 5 bases clipped from V and 4 bases from J, the junction kept 10 bases outside the gene matches. The CDR3 is 15 residues long. CDR1 is LGHDT, CDR2 YNNKEL, per germline (reference sequence). CDR3 DNA: TGTGCCAGCAGCTGGGACAGCCTGATGGGCTATGGCTACACCTTC. Protein product: CASSWDSLMGYGYTF.

This chain links TRBV15 with TRBJ2-7; D possibly corresponds to TRBD2 (5 bases). The V end was cut by 0 bases, the J end by 0 bases, with 9 bases between. The CDR3 length is 15 residues. Germline CDR1 and CDR2: LNHNV and YYDKDF (reference sequence). This chain's CDR3 is CATSRERGSSYEQYF. The CDR3 DNA reads TGTGCCACCAGCAGAGAAAGAGGGAGCTCCTACGAGCAGTACTTC.

This clonotype was counted between two and nine times. This chain links TRBV2 with TRBJ2-7; D is undetermined. The CDR3 length is 12 residues. The ends were cut back, 5 bases at V and 2 bases at J, with 7 bases in the middle. From germline, CDR1 is SNHLY and CDR2 FYNNEI. The CDR3 bases are TGTGCCAGCAGTTCGGTCCCCTACGAGCAGTACGTC. Its translation: CASSSVPYEQYV.

The rearrangement uses TRBV19 and TRBJ1-5; 7 bases line up with TRBD1. The CDR3 extends over 13 amino acids. CDR1 and CDR2 (germline): LNHDA, SQIVND (reference sequence). V shed 9 bases and J 4 bases; nucleotides not matched to a gene: 6. The CDR3 bases are TGTGCCAGCTACGGACAGGTGAATCAGCCCCAGCATTTT. It specifies CASYGQVNQPQHF. Drawing the rest from reference TRBV19 and TRBJ1-5, the complete variable domain is DGGITQSPKYLFRKEGQNVTLSCEQNLNHDAMYWYRQDPGQGLRLIYYSQIVNDFQKGDIAEGYSVSREKKESFPLTVTSAQKNPTAFYLCASYGQVNQPQHFGDGTRLSIL.

DNA of the CDR3: TGTGCCAGCAGTGACCCCCGGACAGTCTCCTACGAGCAGTACTTC. This codes for CASSDPRTVSYEQYF. The chain combines TRBV2 with TRBJ2-7; possibly TRBD1 for D (6 bases). Germline loops: CDR1 SNHLY, CDR2 FYNNEI. Trimming left V 3 bases short and J 0 bases short, with 12 bases between. There are 15 residues in the CDR3. Complete variable domain (other parts from reference TRBV2 and TRBJ2-7): EPEVTQTPSHQVTQMGQEVILRCVPISNHLYFYWYRQILGQKVEFLVSFYNNEISEKSEIFDDQFSVERPDGSNFTLKIRSTKLEDSAMYFCASSDPRTVSYEQYFGPGTRLTVT.

This clonotype was seen once. The chain recombines TRBV5-6 with TRBJ1-1; a weak D match, TRBD1 (5 bases). V dropped 0 bases and J dropped 3 bases, with 18 bases sitting between them. There are 17 residues in the CDR3. The germline CDR1 and CDR2 sequences are SGHDT and YYEEEE. DNA for the CDR3: TGTGCCAGCAGCTTGGCGGCAGGGATCGGGAGTCACACTGAAGCTTTCTTT. Its translation is CASSLAAGIGSHTEAFF.

The sample holds a few counts of this clonotype. The chain has TRBV5-4 and TRBJ1-1; D not resolved. Trimming left V 0 bases short and J 4 bases short, with 4 bases between. The CDR3 is made up of 12 amino acids. Germline V gives CDR1 SGHNT, CDR2 YYREEE (reference sequence). CDR3 in DNA: TGTGCCAGCAGCTTGGGGGTCACTGAAGCTTTCTTT. Protein: CASSLGVTEAFF.

The chain uses TRBV3-1 and TRBJ1-1; D is possibly TRBD1 (6 bases). CDR1 is LGHDT and CDR2 is YNNKEL in the germline V gene (reference sequence). The ends were cut back, 7 bases at V and 0 bases at J, with 15 bases in the middle. This CDR3 region has 15 residues. The CDR3 here is CASIGAGGVNTEAFF. The CDR3 DNA sequence: TGTGCCAGCATAGGGGCCGGGGGCGTGAACACTGAAGCTTTCTTT.

This chain connects TRBV7-9 to TRBJ2-5; 8 bases line up with TRBD2. The germline gives CDR1 SEHNR, CDR2 FQNEAQ (reference sequence). The CDR3 is made up of 15 amino acids. The J segment lost 4 bases and the V segment lost 1 base, leaving 5 bases of the junction unmatched. CDR3 in amino acids: CASSLGLASRETQYF. The CDR3 DNA sequence: TGTGCCAGCAGCTTAGGACTAGCGAGTAGAGAGACCCAGTACTTC. Full variable domain (rest looked up from reference TRBV7-9 and TRBJ2-5): DTGVSQNPRHKITKRGQNVTFRCDPISEHNRLYWYRQTLGQGPEFLTYFQNEAQLEKSRLLSDRFSAERPKGSFSTLEIQRTEQGDSAMYLCASSLGLASRETQYFGPGTRLLVL.